Below, one T cell receptor (beta chain) is given with its context. One junction end disagrees with the germline gene, perhaps due to a read error. The data were obtained in a study of blood T cell repertoires in COVID-19. Background on the study: There were acute and convalescent COVID-19 samples, and they came from the United States, Italy and Spain.

TCRdb's copy holds only in-frame clones and misses some; the assay was immunoSEQ multiplex PCR. The table shows 150,000 to 200,000 clones, with around 82% occurring only once. Adults between about 18 and 95 years of age took part from about two dozen US areas. Germline V gene sequence: CDR1 MNHEY, CDR2 SVGEGT. This CDR3 is built from 20 residues. The sequencing sample was made of PBMCs or T cells enriched from blood (not recorded which). The clonotype comes from a woman between 55 and 75 years old with acute COVID-19. V usage is TRBV6-2 or TRBV6-3 and J usage is TRBJ2-1; 10 nucleotides line up with TRBD2. CDR3 bases: TGTTCCAGCAGTTTGTTAGCGGGAGGTATCGCCCCACCTTCCTACAATGAGCAGTTCTTC. Translating it yields CSSSLLAGGIAPPSYNEQFF.